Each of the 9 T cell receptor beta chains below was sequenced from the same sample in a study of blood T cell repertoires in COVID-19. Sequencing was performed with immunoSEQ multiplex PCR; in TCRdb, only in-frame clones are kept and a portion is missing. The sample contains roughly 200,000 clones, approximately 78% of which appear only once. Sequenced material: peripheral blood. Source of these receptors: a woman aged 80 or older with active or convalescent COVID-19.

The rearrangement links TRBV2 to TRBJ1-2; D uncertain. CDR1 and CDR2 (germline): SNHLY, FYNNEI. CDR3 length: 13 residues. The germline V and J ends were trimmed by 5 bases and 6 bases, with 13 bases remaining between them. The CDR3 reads CASSKTGTDGYTF. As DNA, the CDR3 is TGTGCCAGCAGTAAAACGGGTACTGATGGCTACACCTTC.

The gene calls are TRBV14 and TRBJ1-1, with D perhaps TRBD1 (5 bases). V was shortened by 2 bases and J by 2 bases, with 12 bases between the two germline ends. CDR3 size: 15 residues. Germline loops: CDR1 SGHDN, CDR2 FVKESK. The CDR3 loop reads CASSQWQGGNTEAFF. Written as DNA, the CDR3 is TGTGCCAGCAGCCAATGGCAGGGAGGAAACACTGAAGCTTTCTTT.

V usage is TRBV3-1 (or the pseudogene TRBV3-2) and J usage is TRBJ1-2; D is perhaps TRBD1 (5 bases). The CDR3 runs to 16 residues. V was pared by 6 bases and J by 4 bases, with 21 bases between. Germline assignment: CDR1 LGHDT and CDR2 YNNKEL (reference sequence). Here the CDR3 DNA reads TGTGCCAGCAGTCTCGACCGGCACAGGTTCAGCTATGGCTACACCTTC. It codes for CASSLDRHRFSYGYTF.

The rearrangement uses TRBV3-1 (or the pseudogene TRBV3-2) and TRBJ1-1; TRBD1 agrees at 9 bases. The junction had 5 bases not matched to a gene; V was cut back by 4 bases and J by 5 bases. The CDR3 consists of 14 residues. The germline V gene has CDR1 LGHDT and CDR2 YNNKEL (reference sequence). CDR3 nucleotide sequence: TGTGCCAGCAGCCTCACGGGACAGGGAACTGAAGCTTTCTTT. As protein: CASSLTGQGTEAFF.

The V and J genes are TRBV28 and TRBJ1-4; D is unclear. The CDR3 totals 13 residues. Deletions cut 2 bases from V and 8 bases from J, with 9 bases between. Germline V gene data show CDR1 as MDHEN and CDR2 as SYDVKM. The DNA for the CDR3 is TGTGCCAGCAGTTTAACGGCGGCGGAAAAACTGTTTTTT. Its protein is CASSLTAAEKLFF.

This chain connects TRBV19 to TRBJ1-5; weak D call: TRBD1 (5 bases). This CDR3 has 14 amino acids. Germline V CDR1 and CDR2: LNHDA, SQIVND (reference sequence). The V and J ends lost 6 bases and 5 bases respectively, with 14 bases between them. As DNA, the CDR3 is TGTGCCAGTAGCCAGATTGGGGCCTATCAGCCCCAGCATTTT. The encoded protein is CASSQIGAYQPQHF.

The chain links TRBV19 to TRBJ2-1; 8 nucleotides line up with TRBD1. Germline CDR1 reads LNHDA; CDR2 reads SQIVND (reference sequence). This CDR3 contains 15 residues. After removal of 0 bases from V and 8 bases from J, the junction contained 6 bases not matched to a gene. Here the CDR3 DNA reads TGTGCCAGTAGTATAGAGCGGCGGACAGGGCATGAGCAGTTCTTC. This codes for CASSIERRTGHEQFF.

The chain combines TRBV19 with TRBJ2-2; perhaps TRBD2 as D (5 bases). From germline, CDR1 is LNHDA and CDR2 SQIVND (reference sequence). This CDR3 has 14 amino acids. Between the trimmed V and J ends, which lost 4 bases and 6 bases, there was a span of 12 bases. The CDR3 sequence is CASSTGSRAGELFF. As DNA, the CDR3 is TGTGCCAGTAGTACTGGTTCGAGGGCCGGGGAGCTGTTTTTT. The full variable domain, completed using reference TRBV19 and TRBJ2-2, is DGGITQSPKYLFRKEGQNVTLSCEQNLNHDAMYWYRQDPGQGLRLIYYSQIVNDFQKGDIAEGYSVSREKKESFPLTVTSAQKNPTAFYLCASSTGSRAGELFFGEGSRLTVL.

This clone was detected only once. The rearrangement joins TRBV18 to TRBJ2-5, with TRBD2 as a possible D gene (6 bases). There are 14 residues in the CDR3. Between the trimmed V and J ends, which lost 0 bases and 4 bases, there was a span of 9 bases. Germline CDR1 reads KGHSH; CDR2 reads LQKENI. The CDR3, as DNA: TGTGCCAGCTCACCACCGGGGGGTGGAGAGACCCAGTACTTC. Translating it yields CASSPPGGGETQYF.